Listed below are T cell receptor beta chains from one sample, sequenced in a study of cytomegalovirus exposure and HLA in healthy donors. The assay was immunoSEQ multiplex PCR, and TCRdb's table has in-frame clones only and misses some. The repertoire includes 170,000 or so clones, over 60% of them detected once, and 5.7% sits in the top ten. Sample: PBMCs. The origin of the receptors is a man aged 35 to 55 in good health and CMV-seronegative. CDR3s include the opening cysteine and the closing phenylalanine or tryptophan. The D gene is left open where the match is weak. Expanded clones are given a class, and other clones once, few, many or no size at all.

D gene	V gene	J gene	clone size	CDR3 protein	CDR3 DNA
.	TRBV7-8	TRBJ1-2	once	CASSLSQGNNYGYTF	TGTGCCAGCAGCTTATCGCAGGGGAATAACTATGGCTACACCTTC
.	TRBV5-1	TRBJ1-5	.	CASSVSGSFNQPQHF	TGCGCCAGCAGCGTATCCGGGTCCTTCAATCAGCCCCAGCATTTT
TRBD2	TRBV6-5	TRBJ2-7	once	CASSRTSGPYEQYF	TGTGCCAGCAGTAGGACTAGCGGTCCCTACGAGCAGTACTTC
.	TRBV7-9	TRBJ2-2	.	CAAGGGNTGELFF	TGTGCCGCCGGCGGTGGGAACACCGGGGAGCTGTTTTTT
.	TRBV10-3	TRBJ1-2	.	CAISESDGHTFNYGYTF	TGTGCCATCAGTGAATCTGACGGACACACCTTTAACTATGGCTACACCTTC
TRBD2	TRBV5-4	TRBJ2-3	.	CASTRGSGGSTDTQYF	TGTGCCAGCACCCGGGGGAGCGGGGGAAGCACAGATACGCAGTATTTT
.	TRBV4-1	TRBJ2-3	.	CASSLERTQYF	TGCGCCAGCAGCCTCGAGCGTACGCAGTATTTT
TRBD1	TRBV7-2	TRBJ1-3	.	CASSRTGGNTIYF	TGTGCCAGCAGCCGGACAGGAGGAAACACCATATATTTT
.	TRBV7-9	TRBJ2-7	.	CASSPRDKTYEQYF	TGTGCCAGCAGCCCTCGGGACAAAACCTACGAGCAGTACTTC
TRBD2	TRBV29-1	TRBJ2-3	.	CSVGTSGSYTDTQYF	TGCAGCGTTGGGACTAGCGGATCATACACAGATACGCAGTATTTT
.	TRBV5-1	TRBJ2-3	.	CASKEAGRATDTQYF	TGCGCCAGCAAGGAAGCCGGGAGAGCAACAGATACGCAGTATTTT
TRBD1	TRBV12-5	TRBJ2-7	.	CASGFNRGYEQYF	TGTGCTAGTGGTTTCAACAGGGGCTACGAGCAGTACTTC
.	TRBV6-5	TRBJ1-1	.	CASSRRTYGDTEAFF	TGTGCCAGCAGCCGACGGACCTACGGGGACACTGAAGCTTTCTTT
.	TRBV2	TRBJ1-5	.	CASREEYSNQPQHF	TGTGCCAGCAGGGAAGAATATAGCAATCAGCCCCAGCATTTT
TRBD1	TRBV4-1	TRBJ2-7	once	CASSYPQGQGFSYEQYF	TGCGCCAGCAGCTACCCTCAGGGACAGGGCTTCTCCTACGAGCAGTACTTC
.	TRBV6-5	TRBJ1-6	.	CASSSSRRSPLHF	TGTGCCAGCAGCTCCTCGAGGCGATCACCCCTCCACTTT